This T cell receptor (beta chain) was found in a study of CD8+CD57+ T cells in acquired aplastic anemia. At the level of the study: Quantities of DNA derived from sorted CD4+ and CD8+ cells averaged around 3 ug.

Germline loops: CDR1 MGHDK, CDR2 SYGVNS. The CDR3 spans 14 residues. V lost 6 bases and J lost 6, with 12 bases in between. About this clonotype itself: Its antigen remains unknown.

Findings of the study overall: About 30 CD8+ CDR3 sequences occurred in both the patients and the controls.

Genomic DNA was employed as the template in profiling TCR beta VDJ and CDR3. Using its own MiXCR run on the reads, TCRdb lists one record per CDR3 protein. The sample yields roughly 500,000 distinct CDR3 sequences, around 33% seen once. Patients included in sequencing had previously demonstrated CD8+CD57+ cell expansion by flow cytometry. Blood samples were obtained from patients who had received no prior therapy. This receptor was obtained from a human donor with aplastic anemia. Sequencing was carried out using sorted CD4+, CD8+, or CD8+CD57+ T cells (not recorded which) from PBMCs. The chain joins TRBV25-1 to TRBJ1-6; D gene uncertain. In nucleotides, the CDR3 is TGTGCCAGCAGCGTAGCTTCTGGTAATTCACCCCTCCACTTT. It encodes CASSVASGNSPLHF. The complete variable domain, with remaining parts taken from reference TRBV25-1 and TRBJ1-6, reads EADIYQTPRYLVIGTGKKITLECSQTMGHDKMYWYQQDPGMELHLIHYSYGVNSTEKGDLSSESTVSRIRTEHFPLTLESARPSHTSQYLCASSVASGNSPLHFGNGTRLTVT.